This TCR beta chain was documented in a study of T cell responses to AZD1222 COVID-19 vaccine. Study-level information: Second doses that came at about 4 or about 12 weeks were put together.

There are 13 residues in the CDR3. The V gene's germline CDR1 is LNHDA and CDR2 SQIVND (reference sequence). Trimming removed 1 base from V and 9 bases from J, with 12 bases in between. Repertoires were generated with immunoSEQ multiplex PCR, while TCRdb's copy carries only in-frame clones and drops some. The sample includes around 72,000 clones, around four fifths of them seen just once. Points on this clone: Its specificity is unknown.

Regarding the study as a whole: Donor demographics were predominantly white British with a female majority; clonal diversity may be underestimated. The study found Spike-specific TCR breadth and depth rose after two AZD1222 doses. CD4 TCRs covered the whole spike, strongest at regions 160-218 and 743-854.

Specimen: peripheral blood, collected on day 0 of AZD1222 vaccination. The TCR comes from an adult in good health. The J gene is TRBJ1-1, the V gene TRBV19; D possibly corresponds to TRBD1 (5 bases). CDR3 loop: CASSIADGGKAFF. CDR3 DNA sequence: TGTGCCAGTAGTATAGCCGACGGGGGGAAAGCTTTCTTT.